Below, 25 T cell receptor beta chains from the same sample are listed, as sequenced in a study of a mutant IDH1 vaccine in newly diagnosed glioma. Time point meaning: baseline, week 1 (first vaccination visit). As to treatment: pre-vaccination baseline after standard-of-care therapy. Repertoires were generated with immunoSEQ multiplex PCR, while TCRdb's copy carries only in-frame clones and drops some. The data hold approximately 15,000 clones, with roughly 96% observed a single time. The material was peripheral blood mononuclear cells (PBMCs), obtained from a glioma patient treated with radiotherapy, temozolomide or both. Every receptor here comes from a woman aged 18-29 years with glioma. Some clones in this sample may be carry-over from other donors' samples.

V gene TRBV6-6 combines with J gene TRBJ2-5, with 10 bases aligning to TRBD2. CDR1 and CDR2 from the germline V gene are MNHNY and SVGAGI (reference sequence). The CDR3 is 15 residues long. After removal of 2 bases from V and 5 bases from J, the junction contained 5 bases not matched to a gene. The CDR3 DNA follows: TGTGCCAGCAGTTACCCAGCGGGGGGGCTGGAGACCCAGTACTTC. This gives the protein CASSYPAGGLETQYF.

This chain uses TRBV6-1 with TRBJ1-2; TRBD1 might be the D (5 bases). V was trimmed by 5 bases and J by 6 bases, leaving 19 bases between them. Looked up from germline, CDR1 is MNHNS and CDR2 is SASEGT. This CDR3 comprises 15 residues. The CDR3 reads CASSTHGGGKDGYTF. DNA of the CDR3: TGTGCCAGCAGTACACACGGGGGGGGTAAAGATGGCTACACCTTC.

This clone showed up just once. The chain recombines TRBV6-1 with TRBJ2-3; no definite D call. Trimming shortened V by 4 bases and J by 2 bases, and 16 bases separated the two germline ends. The CDR3 is 16 residues long. Germline-derived CDR1 and CDR2 are MNHNS and SASEGT. CDR3 amino acids: CASSGIQVGFTDTQYF. The CDR3, as DNA: TGTGCCAGCAGTGGCATCCAAGTAGGGTTCACAGATACGCAGTATTTT.

The chain links TRBV6-6 to TRBJ1-3; D remains unclear. CDR1 is MNHNY, CDR2 SVGAGI, per germline (reference sequence). V dropped 10 bases and J dropped 0 bases, with 10 bases sitting between them. The CDR3 loop spans 13 amino acids. CDR3 sequence reads: CATGSISGNTIYF. The CDR3 region has the DNA TGTGCCACCGGGAGCATCTCTGGAAACACCATATATTTT.

The table lists this clone with a count of one. The chain combines TRBV7-2 with TRBJ2-4; D uncertain. V was trimmed by 3 bases and J by 5 bases, leaving 14 bases between them. The CDR3 consists of 15 residues. Germline CDR1 and CDR2: SGHTA and FQGNSA. As DNA, the CDR3 is TGTGCCAGCAGCTTTAGCACTACCAGTCAAAACATTCAGTACTTC. The encoded protein is CASSFSTTSQNIQYF.

A word on this clone: The identical CDR3 is also encoded by other nucleotide sequences in the sample. This chain uses TRBV18 with TRBJ1-2; 7 bases are a match to TRBD1. The CDR3 length is 13 residues. CDR1 and CDR2 (germline): KGHSH, LQKENI. Trimming removed 4 bases from V and 2 bases from J; junction bases left unmatched: 1. CDR3 in DNA: TGTGCCAGCTCACTACAGGGGAACTATGGCTACACCTTC. It encodes CASSLQGNYGYTF.

The chain has TRBV28 and TRBJ2-7, with D hard to call. V was pared by 0 bases and J by 6 bases, with 9 bases between. Germline V lookup: CDR1 MDHEN, CDR2 SYDVKM. This CDR3 has 13 residues. CDR3 loop: CASSLWSASEQYF. CDR3 sequence (DNA): TGTGCCAGCAGTTTATGGTCGGCGAGCGAGCAGTACTTC.

This chain joins TRBV9 and TRBJ2-7; 12 bases agree with TRBD2. CDR1 is SGDLS, CDR2 YYNGEE, per germline. Losses at the gene ends were 4 bases for V and 3 bases for J; bases not matched to a gene: 11. This CDR3 region has 17 residues. The CDR3: CASSPGLAGITGYEQYF. The CDR3 nucleotides read TGTGCCAGCAGCCCTGGACTAGCGGGAATTACAGGCTACGAGCAGTACTTC.

The gene calls are TRBV10-1 and TRBJ1-1; D gene unclear. The germline gives CDR1 WNHNN, CDR2 SYGVQD (reference sequence). Trimming pared 7 bases from V and 1 base from J, leaving 4 bases between. The CDR3 spans 11 residues. The DNA for the CDR3 is TGCGCCAGCAAACAGAACACTGAAGCTTTCTTT. Translated, it gives CASKQNTEAFF.

This chain links TRBV30 with TRBJ2-4, with 7 bases lining up with TRBD2. With 2 bases clipped from V and 6 bases from J, the junction kept 28 bases outside the gene matches. CDR1 is GTSNPN and CDR2 is SVGIG in the germline V gene (reference sequence). This CDR3 is built from 21 residues. CDR3 sequence (DNA): TGTGCCTGGAGTCCAAAGATTGTAGGGTTTCCTCTCGGGGGGTCAGGAAACATTCAGTACTTC. Protein sequence: CAWSPKIVGFPLGGSGNIQYF.

The CDR3 region is CASSLPGQGIQETQYF. CDR3 in DNA: TGTGCCAGCAGTTTACCCGGACAGGGAATCCAAGAGACCCAGTACTTC. The chain is built from TRBV28 and TRBJ2-5, with 8 positions matching TRBD1. The trim removed 2 bases at V and 1 base at J, leaving 6 bases unmatched. Germline V CDR1 and CDR2: MDHEN, SYDVKM. CDR3 size: 16 residues.

This chain uses TRBV6-6 with TRBJ1-6; D gene uncertain. This CDR3 has 12 residues. Germline V gives CDR1 MNHNY, CDR2 SVGAGI (reference sequence). The V end was cut by 5 bases, the J end by 14 bases, with 13 bases between. CDR3 sequence reads: CASSTAGGSLHF. CDR3 DNA: TGTGCCAGCAGTACCGCCGGTGGGTCCCTCCACTTT.

This rearrangement joins TRBV6-1 to TRBJ2-1; 9 bases agree with TRBD1. The CDR3 extends over 15 amino acids. Germline lookup yields CDR1 MNHNS and CDR2 SASEGT. V lost 4 bases, J lost 5 bases, and 6 bases stayed unmatched. CDR3 bases: TGTGCCAGCAGTGGGCGGACAGGGGCGGACAATGAGCAGTTCTTC. This translates into CASSGRTGADNEQFF.

V gene TRBV28 combines with J gene TRBJ1-5, with D hard to call. Germline V lookup: CDR1 MDHEN, CDR2 SYDVKM. V was shortened by 1 base and J by 3 bases, with 4 bases between the two germline ends. The CDR3 runs to 13 residues. CDR3 residues: CASSLYDNQPQHF. Here the CDR3 DNA reads TGTGCCAGCAGTTTATACGACAATCAGCCCCAGCATTTT.

This sequence joins TRBV19 and TRBJ2-5; 12 bases match TRBD2. This CDR3 contains 15 residues. Germline V gives CDR1 LNHDA, CDR2 SQIVND (reference sequence). The V and J ends lost 6 bases and 5 bases, in that order; junction bases with no gene match: 7. CDR3 sequence (DNA): TGTGCCAGTAGCTGGATTCTAGCGGGAGGGGAGACCCAGTACTTC. Translating it yields CASSWILAGGETQYF.

V is TRBV6-1 and J is TRBJ2-1; 8 positions match TRBD1. Per germline, CDR1 MNHNS and CDR2 SASEGT. Trimming at V came to 6 bases and at J to 4 bases, leaving 14 bases not matched to a gene. CDR3 length: 17 residues. The CDR3 region has the DNA TGTGCCAGCAGGGAAACGAGGGCGGACAGGGAGTACAATGAGCAGTTCTTC. Its protein is CASRETRADREYNEQFF.

The V and J genes are TRBV5-1 and TRBJ2-6, with 7 bases that match TRBD1. V lost 1 base to trimming and J lost 0 bases; unmatched junction nucleotides: 1. CDR3 size: 16 residues. CDR1 and CDR2 (germline): SGHRS, YFSETQ. CDR3 nucleotide sequence: TGCGCCAGCAGCTTGCCAGGGGGCTCTGGGGCCAACGTCCTGACTTTC. Translating gives CASSLPGGSGANVLTF.

The V gene is TRBV10-3, the J gene TRBJ1-5; D unclear. Trimming took off 2 bases at V and 1 base at J, with 9 bases between the two ends. There are 15 residues in the CDR3. CDR1 is ENHRY, CDR2 SYGVKD, per germline. The CDR3 spells CAISEGRSSNQPQHF. The CDR3 DNA reads as TGTGCCATCAGTGAGGGACGAAGCAGCAATCAGCCCCAGCATTTT.

The chain joins TRBV13 to TRBJ2-1; TRBD2 agrees at 9 bases. There are 12 residues in the CDR3. Germline V gives CDR1 PRHDT, CDR2 FYEKMQ (reference sequence). V was pared by 5 bases and J by 9 bases, with 2 bases of the junction left unmatched. Here the CDR3 reads CASSPRGGEQFF. CDR3 nucleotides: TGTGCCAGCAGCCCGCGGGGGGGTGAGCAGTTCTTC.

J is TRBJ1-2 and V is TRBV11-2; D gene uncertain. From germline, CDR1 is SGHAT and CDR2 FQNNGV. Trimming left V 3 bases short and J 6 bases short, with 8 bases between. The CDR3 spans 12 residues. The CDR3 bases are TGTGCCAGCAGCTTTATACGAGATGGCTACACCTTC. Amino acid sequence: CASSFIRDGYTF.

The gene calls are TRBV30 and TRBJ2-1, with a tentative D call TRBD2 (5 bases). The CDR3 consists of 14 residues. V lost 7 bases to trimming and J lost 0 bases, with 13 bases between them. Germline-derived CDR1 and CDR2 are GTSNPN and SVGIG (reference sequence). CDR3 protein: CASNWESSYNEQFF. The CDR3 DNA reads as TGTGCCTCCAACTGGGAGAGCTCCTACAATGAGCAGTTCTTC. The whole variable domain, filled in from reference TRBV30 and TRBJ2-1, reads SQTIHQWPATLVQPVGSPLSLECTVEGTSNPNLYWYRQAAGRGLQLLFYSVGIGQISSEVPQNLSASRPQDRQFILSSKKLLLSDSGFYLCASNWESSYNEQFFGPGTRLTVL.

A note on this clone: Other DNA sequences of this sample code for an identical CDR3. The chain uses TRBV11-3 and TRBJ2-2; D uncertain. Trimming took off 2 bases at V and 4 bases at J, with 8 bases between the two ends. This CDR3 comprises 14 residues. CDR1 is SGHNT and CDR2 is YENEEA in the germline V gene. The CDR3 DNA follows: TGTGCCAGCAGCTTAAGAGTCGGCACCGGGGAGCTGTTTTTT. This sequence encodes CASSLRVGTGELFF.

This clone showed up just a few times. This chain joins TRBV7-2 and TRBJ2-6; D uncertain. CDR1 is SGHTA, CDR2 FQGNSA, per germline. CDR3 size: 17 residues. The V end lost 5 bases, the J end lost 3 bases, and 17 bases lay between the germline ends. The CDR3 coding sequence is TGTGCCAGCAGCCCCGGAACCTCGTATGGTGGGGCCAACGTCCTGACTTTC. It codes for CASSPGTSYGGANVLTF.

The chain combines TRBV28 with TRBJ2-1, with TRBD2 matching 12 bases. This CDR3 comprises 15 residues. In germline, CDR1 is MDHEN, CDR2 SYDVKM. Trimming removed 5 bases from V and 15 bases from J; junction bases left unmatched: 14. CDR3 region: CASSTSLAGGAWVFF. Here the CDR3 DNA reads TGTGCCAGCAGTACCTCACTAGCGGGGGGCGCGTGGGTGTTCTTC.

The chain has TRBV25-1 and TRBJ2-1; possibly TRBD1 for D (5 bases). Germline lookup yields CDR1 MGHDK and CDR2 SYGVNS. This CDR3 has 17 residues. Between the trimmed V and J ends, which lost 4 bases and 0 bases, there was a span of 16 bases. The CDR3 reads CASSGQSGLSSYNEQFF. CDR3 DNA: TGTGCCAGCAGTGGGCAATCAGGGTTAAGCTCCTACAATGAGCAGTTCTTC.